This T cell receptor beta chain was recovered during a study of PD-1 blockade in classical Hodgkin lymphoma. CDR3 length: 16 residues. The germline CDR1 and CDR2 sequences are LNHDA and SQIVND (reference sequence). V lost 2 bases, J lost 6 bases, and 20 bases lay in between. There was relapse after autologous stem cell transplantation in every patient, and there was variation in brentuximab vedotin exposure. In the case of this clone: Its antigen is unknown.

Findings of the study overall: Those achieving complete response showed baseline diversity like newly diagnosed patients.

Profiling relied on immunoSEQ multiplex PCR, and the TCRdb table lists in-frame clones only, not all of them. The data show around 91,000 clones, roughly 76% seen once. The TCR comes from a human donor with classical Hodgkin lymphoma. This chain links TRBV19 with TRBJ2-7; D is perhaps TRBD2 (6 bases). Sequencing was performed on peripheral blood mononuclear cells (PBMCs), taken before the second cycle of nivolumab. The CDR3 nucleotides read TGTGCCAGTAGTATATTTGCGGGACTGTTCCCCGGCGAGCAGTACTTC. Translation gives CASSIFAGLFPGEQYF.